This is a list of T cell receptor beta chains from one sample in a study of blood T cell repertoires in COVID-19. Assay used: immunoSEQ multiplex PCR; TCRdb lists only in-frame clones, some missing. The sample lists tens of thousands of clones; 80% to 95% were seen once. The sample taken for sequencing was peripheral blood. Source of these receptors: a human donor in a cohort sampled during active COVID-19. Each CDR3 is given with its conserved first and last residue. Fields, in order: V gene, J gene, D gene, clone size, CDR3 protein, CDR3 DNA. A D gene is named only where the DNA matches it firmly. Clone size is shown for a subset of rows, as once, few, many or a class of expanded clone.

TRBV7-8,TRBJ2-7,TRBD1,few,CASSLRQGYEQYF,TGTGCCAGCAGCTTACGACAGGGTTACGAGCAGTACTTC
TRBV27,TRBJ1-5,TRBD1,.,CASTMGQGNQPQHF,TGTGCCAGCACTATGGGACAGGGGAATCAGCCCCAGCATTTT
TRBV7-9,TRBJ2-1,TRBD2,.,CASSLGVAGTDEQFF,TGTGCCAGCAGCTTAGGGGTAGCGGGGACGGATGAGCAGTTCTTC
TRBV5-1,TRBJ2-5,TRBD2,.,CASSFSGGQETQYF,TGCGCCAGCAGCTTTAGCGGGGGTCAAGAGACCCAGTACTTC
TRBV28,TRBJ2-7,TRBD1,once,CASSPLTGQGDGADLNEYF,TGTGCCAGCAGTCCTTTGACGGGACAGGGAGACGGGGCCGACCTGAATGAGTACTTC
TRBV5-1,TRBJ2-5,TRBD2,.,CASSAGGLQETQYF,TGCGCCAGCAGCGCGGGGGGACTTCAAGAGACCCAGTACTTC
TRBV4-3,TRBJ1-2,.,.,CASSQDARPLVYTF,TGCGCCAGCAGCCAAGATGCGCGGCCGTTAGTCTACACCTTC
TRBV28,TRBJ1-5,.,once,CATTLTPGTPNQPQHF,TGTGCCACCACTCTGACCCCCGGGACACCCAATCAGCCCCAGCATTTT
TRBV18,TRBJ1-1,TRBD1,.,CASSPVAAGQGIPNTEAFF,TGTGCCAGCTCACCAGTGGCAGCGGGACAGGGGATCCCGAACACTGAAGCTTTCTTT
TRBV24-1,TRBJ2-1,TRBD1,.,CAIGQGAAYNEQFF,TGTGCCATCGGACAGGGGGCCGCCTACAATGAGCAGTTCTTC
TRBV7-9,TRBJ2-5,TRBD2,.,CASSLVSRTRETQYF,TGTGCCAGCAGCTTAGTATCTAGGACTAGGGAGACCCAGTACTTC
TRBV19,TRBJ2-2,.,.,CASSILLSERELFF,TGTGCCAGTAGTATTTTACTATCAGAAAGGGAGCTGTTTTTT
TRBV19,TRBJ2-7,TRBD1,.,CASSRMGQGLSYEQYF,TGTGCCAGTAGTAGGATGGGACAGGGCCTCTCCTACGAGCAGTACTTC
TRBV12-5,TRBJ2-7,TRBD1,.,CASGLVSSGSGTGLYEQYF,TGTGCTAGTGGTTTGGTAAGTTCCGGGTCCGGGACAGGGCTGTACGAGCAGTACTTC
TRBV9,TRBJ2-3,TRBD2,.,CASSVGAGGTDTQYF,TGTGCCAGCAGCGTAGGAGCGGGGGGCACAGATACGCAGTATTTT
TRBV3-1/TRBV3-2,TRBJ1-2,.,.,CASSTERGYTF,TGTGCCAGCAGCACGGAGCGTGGCTACACCTTC
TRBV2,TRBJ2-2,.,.,CASSVQNTGELFF,TGTGCCAGCAGCGTACAGAACACCGGGGAGCTGTTTTTT
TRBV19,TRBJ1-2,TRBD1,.,CASGQGLLGYGYTF,TGTGCCAGCGGACAGGGGCTCCTAGGCTATGGCTACACCTTC
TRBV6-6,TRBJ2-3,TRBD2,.,CASSYSSGGGANTQYF,TGTGCCAGCAGTTACTCATCGGGCGGGGGGGCGAATACGCAGTATTTT
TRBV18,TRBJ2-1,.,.,CASSPRRSGYNEQFF,TGTGCCAGCTCACCACGACGTTCAGGGTACAATGAGCAGTTCTTC
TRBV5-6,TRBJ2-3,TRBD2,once,CASSLAGGSISTDTQYF,TGTGCCAGCAGCTTAGCGGGGGGGTCGATAAGCACAGATACGCAGTATTTT
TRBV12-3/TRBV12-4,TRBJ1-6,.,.,CATRVGGNSPLHF,TGTGCCACCAGGGTGGGGGGGAATTCACCCCTCCACTTT
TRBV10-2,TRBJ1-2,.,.,CASSGRSDGSNYGYTF,TGCGCCAGCAGTGGGAGGTCTGACGGTTCTAACTATGGCTACACCTTC
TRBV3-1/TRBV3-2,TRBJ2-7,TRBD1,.,CASSRRDRGDEQYF,TGTGCCAGCAGCCGCCGCGACAGGGGGGACGAGCAGTACTTC
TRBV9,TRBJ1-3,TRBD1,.,CASSPGGTGTGNTIYF,TGTGCCAGCAGCCCAGGGGGGACAGGGACTGGAAACACCATATATTTT
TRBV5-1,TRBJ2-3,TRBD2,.,CASRPSLAGVTDTQYF,TGCGCCAGCAGGCCAAGCCTGGCGGGGGTAACAGATACGCAGTATTTT
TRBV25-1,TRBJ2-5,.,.,CASLSKAPGEETQYF,TGTGCCAGCCTTTCGAAGGCCCCAGGGGAAGAGACCCAGTACTTC
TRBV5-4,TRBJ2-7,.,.,CASSSGGGAHEQYF,TGTGCCAGCAGCAGCGGAGGGGGGGCCCACGAGCAGTACTTC
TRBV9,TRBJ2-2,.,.,CASSVAGQFTGELFF,TGTGCCAGCAGCGTAGCGGGTCAGTTCACCGGGGAGCTGTTTTTT
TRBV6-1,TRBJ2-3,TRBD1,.,CASSEAAQGVNTQYF,TGTGCCAGCAGTGAAGCCGCCCAGGGGGTAAATACGCAGTATTTT
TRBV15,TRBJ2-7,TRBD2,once,CATSRDNKRTSVYEQYF,TGTGCCACCAGCAGAGATAACAAAAGGACTAGTGTTTACGAGCAGTACTTC
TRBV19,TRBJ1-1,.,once,CAFRGKIAEAFF,TGTGCCTTCAGGGGCAAGATAGCTGAAGCTTTCTTT
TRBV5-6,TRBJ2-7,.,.,CASSLGAALSYEQYF,TGTGCCAGCAGCTTGGGAGCGGCCCTTTCCTACGAGCAGTACTTC
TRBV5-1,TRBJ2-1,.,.,CASSLDGGDPYNEQFF,TGCGCCAGCAGCTTGGATGGCGGCGATCCCTACAATGAGCAGTTCTTC
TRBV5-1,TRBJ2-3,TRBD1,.,CASSLGQGAGTDTQYF,TGCGCCAGCAGCTTGGGACAGGGGGCAGGCACAGATACGCAGTATTTT
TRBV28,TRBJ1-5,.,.,CASSLEGGSNQPQHF,TGTGCCAGCAGTTTAGAAGGGGGTAGCAATCAGCCCCAGCATTTT
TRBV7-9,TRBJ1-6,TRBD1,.,CASSPRGDSYNSPLHF,TGTGCCAGCAGCCCTAGGGGGGACAGCTATAATTCACCCCTCCACTTT
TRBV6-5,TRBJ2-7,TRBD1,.,CASQGASYEQYF,TGTGCCTCTCAGGGGGCCTCCTACGAGCAGTACTTC
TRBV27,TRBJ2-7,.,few,CASSLSAGDIGQYF,TGTGCCAGCAGTTTATCGGCAGGGGACATAGGGCAGTACTTC
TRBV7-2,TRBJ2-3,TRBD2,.,CASRLYGGAVGNTQYF,TGTGCCAGCAGACTCTACGGGGGGGCCGTGGGAAATACGCAGTATTTT
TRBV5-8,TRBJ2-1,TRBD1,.,CASSPGTGGDNEQFF,TGTGCCAGCAGCCCGGGGACAGGTGGGGACAATGAGCAGTTCTTC
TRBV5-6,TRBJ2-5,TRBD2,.,CASSLISGLKETQYF,TGTGCCAGCAGCTTGATTAGCGGGTTAAAAGAGACCCAGTACTTC
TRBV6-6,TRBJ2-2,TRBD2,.,CASSSPGTSGTGELFF,TGTGCCAGCAGTTCGCCCGGGACTAGTGGGACCGGGGAGCTGTTTTTT
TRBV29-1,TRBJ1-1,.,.,CSVTDGQPNTEAFF,TGCAGCGTTACCGACGGACAGCCGAACACTGAAGCTTTCTTT
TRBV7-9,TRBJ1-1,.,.,CASSRASGTGDTEAFF,TGTGCCAGCAGCCGGGCGAGCGGGACTGGGGACACTGAAGCTTTCTTT
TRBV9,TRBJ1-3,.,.,CASSPRTDSGNTIYF,TGTGCCAGCAGCCCTCGGACAGATAGTGGAAACACCATATATTTT
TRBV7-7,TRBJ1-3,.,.,CASSFDSNPGNTIYF,TGTGCTAGCAGCTTTGACTCGAACCCTGGAAACACCATATATTTT
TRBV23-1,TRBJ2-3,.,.,CASSQEAGPRTDTQYF,TGCGCCAGCAGTCAAGAAGCTGGGCCCCGAACAGATACGCAGTATTTT
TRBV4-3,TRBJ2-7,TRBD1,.,CASSQETGTGFHEQYF,TGCGCCAGCAGCCAAGAAACCGGGACAGGGTTTCACGAGCAGTACTTC